This T cell receptor (beta chain) comes out of a study of T cell responses to AZD1222 COVID-19 vaccine. Findings and caveats of the study: Repertoires were obtained only post-peak T cell response.

Concerning this clone itself: Its antigen is unidentified.

Clones were sequenced by immunoSEQ multiplex PCR, and TCRdb holds only the in-frame ones, with some missing. This sample has approximately 120,000 clones, with around 92% found just once. The receptor was isolated from an adult in good health. The material sequenced was peripheral blood, taken on day 0 of AZD1222 vaccination.

The CDR3 reads CAWSVQGEQYF. For the CDR3, the DNA is TGTGCCTGGAGTGTACAGGGCGAGCAGTACTTC. The chain carries TRBV30 and TRBJ2-7, with D perhaps TRBD1 (6 bases). The V end was cut by 0 bases, the J end by 6 bases, with 6 bases between. The CDR3 extends over 11 amino acids. Germline loops: CDR1 GTSNPN, CDR2 SVGIG (reference sequence). The complete variable domain, with remaining parts taken from reference TRBV30 and TRBJ2-7, reads SQTIHQWPATLVQPVGSPLSLECTVEGTSNPNLYWYRQAAGRGLQLLFYSVGIGQISSEVPQNLSASRPQDRQFILSSKKLLLSDSGFYLCAWSVQGEQYFGPGTRLTVT.